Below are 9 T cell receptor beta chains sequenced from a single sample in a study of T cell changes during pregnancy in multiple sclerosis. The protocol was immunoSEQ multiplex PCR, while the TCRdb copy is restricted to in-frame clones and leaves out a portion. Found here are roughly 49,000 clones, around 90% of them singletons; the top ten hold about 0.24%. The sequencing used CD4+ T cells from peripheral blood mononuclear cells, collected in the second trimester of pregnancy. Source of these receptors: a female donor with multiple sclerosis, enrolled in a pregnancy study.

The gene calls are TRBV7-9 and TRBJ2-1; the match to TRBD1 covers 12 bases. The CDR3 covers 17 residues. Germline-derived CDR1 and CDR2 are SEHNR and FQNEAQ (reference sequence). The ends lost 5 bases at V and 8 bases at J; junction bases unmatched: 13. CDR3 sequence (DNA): TGTGCCAGCAGCCCGACCTCCGGGACAGGGGGCTGGGATGAGCAGTTCTTC. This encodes CASSPTSGTGGWDEQFF. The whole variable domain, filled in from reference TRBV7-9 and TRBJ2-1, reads DTGVSQNPRHKITKRGQNVTFRCDPISEHNRLYWYRQTLGQGPEFLTYFQNEAQLEKSRLLSDRFSAERPKGSFSTLEIQRTEQGDSAMYLCASSPTSGTGGWDEQFFGPGTRLTVL.

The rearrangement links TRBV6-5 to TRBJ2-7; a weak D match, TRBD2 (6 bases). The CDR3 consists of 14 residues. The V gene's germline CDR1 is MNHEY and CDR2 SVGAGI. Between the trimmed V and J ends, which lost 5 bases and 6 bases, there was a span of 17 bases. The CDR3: CASSNVWWGGEQYF. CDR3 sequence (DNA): TGTGCCAGCAGTAACGTATGGTGGGGAGGCGAGCAGTACTTC.

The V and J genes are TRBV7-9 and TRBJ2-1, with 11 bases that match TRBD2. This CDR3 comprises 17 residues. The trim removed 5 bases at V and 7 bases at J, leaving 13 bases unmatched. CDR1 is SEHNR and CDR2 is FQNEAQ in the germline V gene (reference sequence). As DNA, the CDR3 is TGTGCCAGCAGCCTAGGCCGTACTAGCGGGGGTGCAAATGAGCAGTTCTTC. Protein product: CASSLGRTSGGANEQFF. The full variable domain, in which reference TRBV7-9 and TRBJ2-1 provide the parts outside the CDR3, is DTGVSQNPRHKITKRGQNVTFRCDPISEHNRLYWYRQTLGQGPEFLTYFQNEAQLEKSRLLSDRFSAERPKGSFSTLEIQRTEQGDSAMYLCASSLGRTSGGANEQFFGPGTRLTVL.

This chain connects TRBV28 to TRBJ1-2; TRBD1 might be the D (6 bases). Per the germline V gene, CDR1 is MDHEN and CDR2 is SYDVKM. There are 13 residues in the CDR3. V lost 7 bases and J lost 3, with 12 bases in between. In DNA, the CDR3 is TGTGCCAGCACTCGACAGGACCACTATGGCTACACCTTC. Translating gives CASTRQDHYGYTF.

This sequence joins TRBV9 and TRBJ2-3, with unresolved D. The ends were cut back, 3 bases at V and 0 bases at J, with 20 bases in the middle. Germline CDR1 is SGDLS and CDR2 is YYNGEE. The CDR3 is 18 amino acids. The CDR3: CASSAVASDDGSTDTQYF. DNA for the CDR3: TGTGCCAGCAGCGCAGTGGCAAGCGACGACGGGAGCACAGATACGCAGTATTTT.

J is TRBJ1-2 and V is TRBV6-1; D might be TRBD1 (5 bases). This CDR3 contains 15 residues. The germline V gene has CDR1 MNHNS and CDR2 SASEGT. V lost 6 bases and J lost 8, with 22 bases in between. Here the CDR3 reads CASSPDGGVAGGYTF. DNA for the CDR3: TGTGCCAGCAGCCCCGATGGGGGGGTAGCGGGCGGCTACACCTTC.

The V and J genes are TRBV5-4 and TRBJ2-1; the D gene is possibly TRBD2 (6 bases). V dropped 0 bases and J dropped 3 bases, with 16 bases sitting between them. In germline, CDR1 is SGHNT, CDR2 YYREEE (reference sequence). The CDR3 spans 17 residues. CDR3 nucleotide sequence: TGTGCCAGCAGCTTGGATGGAGGGACGGGGGTCTACAATGAGCAGTTCTTC. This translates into CASSLDGGTGVYNEQFF.

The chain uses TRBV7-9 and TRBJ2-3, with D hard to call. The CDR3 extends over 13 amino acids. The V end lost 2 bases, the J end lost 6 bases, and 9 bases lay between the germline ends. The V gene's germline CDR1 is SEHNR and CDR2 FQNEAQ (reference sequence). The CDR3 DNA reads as TGTGCCAGCAGCTTATCTTCCGGGGATACGCAGTATTTT. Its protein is CASSLSSGDTQYF.

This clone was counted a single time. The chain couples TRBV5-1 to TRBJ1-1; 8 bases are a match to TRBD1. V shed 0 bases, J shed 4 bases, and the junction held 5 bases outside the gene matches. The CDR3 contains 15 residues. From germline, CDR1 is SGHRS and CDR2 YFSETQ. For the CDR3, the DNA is TGCGCCAGCAGCTTGGTTCAGGGGGCGTCCACTGAAGCTTTCTTT. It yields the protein CASSLVQGASTEAFF.